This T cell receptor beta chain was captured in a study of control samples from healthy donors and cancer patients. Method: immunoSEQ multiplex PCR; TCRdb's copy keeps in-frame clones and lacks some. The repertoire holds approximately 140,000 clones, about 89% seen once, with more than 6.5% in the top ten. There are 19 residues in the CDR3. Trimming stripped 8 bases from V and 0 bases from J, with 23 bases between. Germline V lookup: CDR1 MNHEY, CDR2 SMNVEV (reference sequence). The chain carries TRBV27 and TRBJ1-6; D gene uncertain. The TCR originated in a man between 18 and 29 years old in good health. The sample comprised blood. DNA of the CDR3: TGTGCCAGCCGTCCGACCCGGTCTACAGTCCCCTCCTATAATTCACCCCTCCACTTT. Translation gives CASRPTRSTVPSYNSPLHF.